Shown below are 10 T cell receptor beta chains from a single sample sequenced in a study of CD8 T cells in Susac syndrome. Random hexamers were used to reverse transcribe the RNA input (roughly 0.5 to 1 ug). From the immunoSEQ multiplex PCR reads, TCRdb called clonotypes with MiXCR, one entry per CDR3 protein. The sample records 150,000 to 200,000 distinct CDR3 sequences, approximately 94% being singletons. The sequencing input was CD4+ T cells from PBMCs. Receptor source: a human donor with multiple sclerosis.

The V gene is TRBV5-1, the J gene TRBJ2-7; 9 positions match TRBD1. Germline assignment: CDR1 SGHRS and CDR2 YFSETQ. The V segment lost 4 bases and the J segment 7 bases; nucleotides outside the gene matches: 9. The CDR3 extends over 14 amino acids. CDR3 sequence reads: CASSPLDRGGEQYF. In DNA, the CDR3 is TGCGCCAGCAGCCCCCTGGACAGGGGTGGGGAGCAGTACTTC.

The chain has TRBV7-2 and TRBJ2-1; D may be TRBD1 (5 bases). Looked up from germline, CDR1 is SGHTA and CDR2 is FQGNSA. The CDR3 contains 15 residues. Trimming removed 5 bases at V and 4 bases at J, with 15 bases between. DNA for the CDR3: TGTGCCAGCAGCAACGCAGGGTATCGTTACAATGAGCAGTTCTTC. It translates to CASSNAGYRYNEQFF. The full variable domain, in which reference TRBV7-2 and TRBJ2-1 provide the parts outside the CDR3, is GAGVSQSPSNKVTEKGKDVELRCDPISGHTALYWYRQSLGQGLEFLIYFQGNSAPDKSGLPSDRFSAERTGGSVSTLTIQRTQQEDSAVYLCASSNAGYRYNEQFFGPGTRLTVL.

Concerning this clonotype itself: At one boundary the junction diverges from the germline segment, which might be a read error. The CDR3 loop is CASSQDPSNNEQFF. The CDR3 DNA sequence: TGCGCCAGCAGCCAAGATCCCTCCAACAATGAGCAGTTCTTC. The chain employs TRBV4-1 and TRBJ2-1, with D unresolved. Germline V gene sequence: CDR1 MGHRA, CDR2 YSYEKL. The CDR3 is made up of 14 amino acids.

The chain employs TRBV19 and TRBJ2-7; D ambiguous. Trimming took 3 bases from V and 0 from J, leaving 6 bases between them. The CDR3 has 13 amino acids. CDR1 and CDR2 from the germline V gene are LNHDA and SQIVND (reference sequence). CDR3 nucleotides: TGTGCCAGTAGTATCGCCTACTCCTACGAGCAGTACTTC. Amino acids: CASSIAYSYEQYF. The full variable domain, completed using reference TRBV19 and TRBJ2-7, is DGGITQSPKYLFRKEGQNVTLSCEQNLNHDAMYWYRQDPGQGLRLIYYSQIVNDFQKGDIAEGYSVSREKKESFPLTVTSAQKNPTAFYLCASSIAYSYEQYFGPGTRLTVT.

This rearrangement joins TRBV7-3 to TRBJ2-5, with 8 positions matching TRBD2. This CDR3 has 16 amino acids. Germline V gene lookup returns CDR1 SGHTA and CDR2 FQGTGA. V shed 5 bases and J 2 bases; nucleotides not matched to a gene: 10. CDR3 coding DNA: TGTGCCAGCAGCACTGGGACTAGAAGAGGACAAGAGACCCAGTACTTC. Translated, it gives CASSTGTRRGQETQYF. Looking up the rest from reference TRBV7-3 and TRBJ2-5 gives the full variable domain: GAGVSQTPSNKVTEKGKYVELRCDPISGHTALYWYRQSLGQGPEFLIYFQGTGAADDSGLPNDRFFAVRPEGSVSTLKIQRTERGDSAVYLCASSTGTRRGQETQYFGPGTRLLVL.

This chain uses TRBV4-2 with TRBJ1-5; D perhaps matches TRBD1 (6 bases). The CDR3 contains 17 residues. The germline CDR1 and CDR2 sequences are LGHNA and YNFKEQ. V was shortened by 2 bases and J by 1 base, with 15 bases between the two germline ends. The CDR3 is CASSQQGGAGSNQPQHF. CDR3 nucleotide sequence: TGTGCCAGCAGCCAACAAGGGGGGGCAGGGAGCAATCAGCCCCAGCATTTT.

The CDR3 DNA is TGTGCCAGCAGCCAGGGACAGGGAAATGAAAAACTGTTTTTT. Protein: CASSQGQGNEKLFF. This rearrangement joins TRBV7-2 to TRBJ1-4; 9 bases match TRBD1. This CDR3 is 14 amino acids long. The J segment lost 5 bases and the V segment lost 5 bases, leaving 3 bases of the junction unmatched. From germline, CDR1 is SGHTA and CDR2 FQGNSA.

J is TRBJ1-5 and V is TRBV3-1; D not certain. The germline V gene encodes CDR1 LGHDT and CDR2 YNNKEL (reference sequence). The length of the CDR3 is 14 residues. Deletions cut 3 bases from V and 4 bases from J, with 10 bases between. CDR3 sequence reads: CASSHRHVNQPQHF. CDR3 nucleotide sequence: TGTGCCAGCAGCCACAGACACGTTAATCAGCCCCAGCATTTT.

The rearrangement links TRBV20-1 to TRBJ2-7; 7 bases match TRBD1. The germline V gene encodes CDR1 DFQATT and CDR2 SNEGSKA (reference sequence). Trimming took 1 base from V and 2 from J; bases not matched to a gene: 5. This CDR3 comprises 14 residues. The CDR3 nucleotides read TGCAGTGCTAGAGGACAGGGTTTTACCTACGAGCAGTACTTC. Translated, it gives CSARGQGFTYEQYF.

This chain uses TRBV2 with TRBJ2-6; D call uncertain. Germline values: CDR1 SNHLY, CDR2 FYNNEI. V was shortened by 6 bases and J by 1 base, with 19 bases between the two germline ends. The CDR3 runs to 18 residues. The CDR3 here is CASRGIFLFRSGANVLTF. The DNA of the CDR3 is TGTGCCAGCAGAGGAATTTTCCTTTTTAGGTCTGGGGCCAACGTCCTGACTTTC. The full variable domain, rest sourced from reference TRBV2 and TRBJ2-6, is EPEVTQTPSHQVTQMGQEVILRCVPISNHLYFYWYRQILGQKVEFLVSFYNNEISEKSEIFDDQFSVERPDGSNFTLKIRSTKLEDSAMYFCASRGIFLFRSGANVLTFGAGSRLTVL.